This is a list of T cell receptor beta chains from one sample in a study of response to subunit inactivated influenza vaccine. TCRdb passed the RT-PCR reads through MiXCR, listing each CDR3 protein once. The sample lists more than 450,000 distinct CDR3 sequences, roughly 10% occurring once. The sample here was PBMCs from blood, taken on the day of vaccination. Every receptor here comes from a man in his fifties who received an inactivated influenza vaccine. CDR3s include the opening cysteine and the closing phenylalanine or tryptophan. D genes are given only for firm matches. Size is omitted from some rows. Given values are once, few, many or a class for expanded clones.

v_call: TRBV7-9; clone_size: few; j_call: TRBJ2-5; d_call: -; cdr3_aa: CASSLAAAETQYF; cdr3_nt: TGTGCCAGCAGCTTAGCGGCCGCAGAGACCCAGTACTTC
v_call: TRBV7-2; clone_size: -; j_call: TRBJ2-5; d_call: TRBD2; cdr3_aa: CASSRTSGRHWETQYF; cdr3_nt: TGTGCCAGCAGCCGGACTAGCGGGAGACATTGGGAGACCCAGTACTTC
v_call: TRBV20-1; clone_size: few; j_call: TRBJ1-6; d_call: -; cdr3_aa: CSARKQRNNSPLHF; cdr3_nt: TGCAGTGCTCGTAAACAGCGTAATAATTCACCCCTCCACTTT
v_call: TRBV12-3/TRBV12-4; clone_size: -; j_call: TRBJ2-7; d_call: -; cdr3_aa: CASSFSLLQEQYF; cdr3_nt: TGTGCCAGCAGTTTCAGTCTCCTCCAAGAGCAGTACTTC
v_call: TRBV5-1; clone_size: few; j_call: TRBJ2-7; d_call: -; cdr3_aa: CASLAGRGHQTGYEQYF; cdr3_nt: TGCGCCAGCTTGGCGGGCAGGGGCCATCAAACCGGCTACGAGCAGTACTTC
v_call: TRBV7-2; clone_size: few; j_call: TRBJ1-1; d_call: -; cdr3_aa: CASAVMNTEAFF; cdr3_nt: TGTGCCAGCGCTGTCATGAACACTGAAGCTTTCTTT
v_call: TRBV6-5; clone_size: -; j_call: TRBJ2-2; d_call: TRBD2; cdr3_aa: CASSWPSGTTTGELFF; cdr3_nt: TGTGCCAGCAGTTGGCCTAGCGGGACTACCACCGGGGAGCTGTTTTTT
v_call: TRBV12-3/TRBV12-4; clone_size: -; j_call: TRBJ2-2; d_call: -; cdr3_aa: CASSLNAGELFF; cdr3_nt: TGTGCCAGCAGTTTAAATGCCGGGGAGCTGTTTTTT
v_call: TRBV4-3; clone_size: few; j_call: TRBJ2-7; d_call: -; cdr3_aa: CASSQEKGYSYEQYF; cdr3_nt: TGCGCCAGCAGCCAAGAAAAAGGGTACTCCTACGAGCAGTACTTC
v_call: TRBV7-2; clone_size: -; j_call: TRBJ1-4; d_call: TRBD1; cdr3_aa: CASSFLQGADEKLFF; cdr3_nt: TGTGCCAGCAGCTTTTTACAGGGGGCCGATGAAAAACTGTTTTTT
v_call: TRBV20-1; clone_size: -; j_call: TRBJ1-1; d_call: -; cdr3_aa: CSARAGADTEAFF; cdr3_nt: TGCAGTGCTAGGGCGGGGGCGGACACTGAAGCTTTCTTT
v_call: TRBV20-1; clone_size: -; j_call: TRBJ1-5; d_call: -; cdr3_aa: CSATPGGLQPQHF; cdr3_nt: TGCAGTGCTACGCCGGGGGGTTTGCAGCCCCAGCATTTT
v_call: TRBV3-1; clone_size: -; j_call: TRBJ2-5; d_call: TRBD1; cdr3_aa: CASSQRPGQGRGSLETQYF; cdr3_nt: TGTGCCAGCAGCCAACGGCCGGGACAGGGTAGAGGATCATTGGAGACCCAGTACTTC
v_call: TRBV19; clone_size: -; j_call: TRBJ1-2; d_call: TRBD1; cdr3_aa: CASTKTGGSGYTF; cdr3_nt: TGTGCCAGTACCAAGACAGGGGGCTCAGGCTACACCTTC
v_call: TRBV6-2/TRBV6-3; clone_size: many; j_call: TRBJ1-1; d_call: -; cdr3_aa: CASSYLWNTEAFF; cdr3_nt: TGTGCCAGCAGTTATTTGTGGAACACTGAAGCTTTCTTT
v_call: TRBV11-2; clone_size: few; j_call: TRBJ2-1; d_call: TRBD1; cdr3_aa: CASSSSTWGQGRRNEQFF; cdr3_nt: TGTGCCAGCAGCTCGTCGACCTGGGGACAGGGTCGGCGAAATGAGCAGTTCTTC
v_call: TRBV6-1; clone_size: few; j_call: TRBJ1-4; d_call: -; cdr3_aa: CATRKGGGEKLFF; cdr3_nt: TGTGCCACCCGTAAGGGGGGAGGTGAAAAACTGTTTTTT
v_call: TRBV5-6; clone_size: few; j_call: TRBJ2-4; d_call: TRBD2; cdr3_aa: CASSLERASGGPIQMLAKNIQYF; cdr3_nt: TGTGCCAGCAGCTTGGAAAGGGCTAGCGGGGGGCCCATCCAAATGCTAGCCAAAAACATTCAGTACTTC
v_call: TRBV6-5; clone_size: few; j_call: TRBJ2-1; d_call: TRBD2; cdr3_aa: CASSYIGGGNEQFF; cdr3_nt: TGTGCCAGCAGTTACATTGGGGGGGGGAATGAGCAGTTCTTC
v_call: TRBV6-5; clone_size: few; j_call: TRBJ2-1; d_call: TRBD2; cdr3_aa: CASSYSPTSGVSGEQFF; cdr3_nt: TGTGCCAGCAGTTACTCCCCCACTAGCGGGGTGTCTGGGGAGCAGTTCTTC
v_call: TRBV4-3; clone_size: few; j_call: TRBJ2-1; d_call: TRBD2; cdr3_aa: CASSPGTSGSSENEQFF; cdr3_nt: TGCGCCAGCAGCCCCGGGACTAGCGGGAGTTCAGAGAATGAGCAGTTCTTC
v_call: TRBV4-2; clone_size: -; j_call: TRBJ1-2; d_call: -; cdr3_aa: CASSQFGGTNYGYTF; cdr3_nt: TGTGCCAGCAGCCAGTTCGGGGGAACGAACTATGGCTACACCTTC
v_call: TRBV14; clone_size: many; j_call: TRBJ2-1; d_call: -; cdr3_aa: CASSHARGTSYNEQFF; cdr3_nt: TGTGCCAGCAGCCACGCCAGGGGAACATCTTACAATGAGCAGTTCTTC
v_call: TRBV20-1; clone_size: many; j_call: TRBJ2-2; d_call: -; cdr3_aa: CSANGQSTGELFF; cdr3_nt: TGCAGTGCGAATGGACAGAGCACCGGGGAGCTGTTTTTT
v_call: TRBV20-1; clone_size: many; j_call: TRBJ2-1; d_call: -; cdr3_aa: CSAPGSRNLMEQFF; cdr3_nt: TGCAGTGCTCCCGGGAGTCGAAATTTAATGGAGCAGTTCTTC
v_call: TRBV7-4; clone_size: few; j_call: TRBJ1-5; d_call: -; cdr3_aa: CASSHRRPWDQPQHF; cdr3_nt: TGTGCCAGCAGCCACCGACGGCCATGGGATCAGCCCCAGCATTTT